This passage covers 22 T cell receptor beta chains from one sample sequenced in a study of cytomegalovirus exposure and HLA in healthy donors. With 60 Vbeta and 13 Jbeta primers, the PCR was carried out. Using immunoSEQ multiplex PCR, the repertoire was profiled, and TCRdb retains in-frame clones only, with some absent. This sample has around 160,000 clones; roughly 88% occur once, and the top ten carry more than 1.5%. The sequencing sample was made of PBMCs. The receptors originated from a woman under 30 in good health and CMV-seronegative.

The chain is built from TRBV27 and TRBJ2-1; 7 nucleotides align to TRBD2. Germline loops: CDR1 MNHEY, CDR2 SMNVEV (reference sequence). The trim removed 6 bases at V and 7 bases at J, leaving 15 bases unmatched. CDR3 size: 16 residues. The chain's CDR3 is CASRTWRGSLGNEQFF. The CDR3 DNA follows: TGTGCCAGCAGGACCTGGCGGGGGAGTCTAGGAAATGAGCAGTTCTTC.

J is TRBJ2-1 and V is TRBV18, with D perhaps TRBD2 (6 bases). CDR1 is KGHSH and CDR2 is LQKENI in the germline V gene. Trimming removed 3 bases at V and 7 bases at J, with 19 bases between. The CDR3 consists of 16 residues. The CDR3 DNA reads TGTGCCAGCTCACCCCAGACTAGAGGGATAATGAATGAGCAGTTCTTC. This sequence encodes CASSPQTRGIMNEQFF.

This chain connects TRBV19 to TRBJ1-1; 7 nucleotides match TRBD1. J gave up 0 bases and V 6 bases, and 4 bases lay outside the gene matches. The CDR3 extends over 14 amino acids. The V gene's germline CDR1 is LNHDA and CDR2 SQIVND (reference sequence). The CDR3 nucleotides are TGTGCCAGTAGAAGACAGGGCATGAACACTGAAGCTTTCTTT. Its protein is CASRRQGMNTEAFF.

The V call is TRBV13, the J call TRBJ2-5; no firm D call. CDR1 is PRHDT, CDR2 FYEKMQ, per germline (reference sequence). This CDR3 spans 14 amino acids. V was trimmed by 5 bases and J by 2 bases, leaving 12 bases between them. The CDR3 bases are TGTGCCAGCAGCGATCAAGACACACAAGAGACCCAGTACTTC. Amino acids: CASSDQDTQETQYF.

For this clone: A read error may account for a junction end that differs from germline. V and J are TRBV7-3 and TRBJ1-2; 10 nucleotides align to TRBD1. This CDR3 region has 13 residues. Germline lookup yields CDR1 SGHTA and CDR2 FQGTGA. The CDR3 DNA reads TGTGCCAGCAGCTTGGGGGACAGGGGAGAGCTATTCTTC. Its protein is CASSLGDRGELFF. Based on the CDR3 plus reference TRBV7-3 and TRBJ1-2, the full variable domain is GAGVSQTPSNKVTEKGKYVELRCDPISGHTALYWYRQSLGQGPEFLIYFQGTGAADDSGLPNDRFFAVRPEGSVSTLKIQRTERGDSAVYLCASSLGDRGELFFGSGTRLTVV.

This clone was counted once. The chain combines TRBV27 with TRBJ2-2; D may be TRBD2 (6 bases). The CDR3 is made up of 15 amino acids. CDR1 and CDR2 (germline): MNHEY, SMNVEV (reference sequence). V dropped 4 bases and J dropped 2 bases, with 11 bases sitting between them. CDR3 nucleotides: TGTGCCAGCAGTTCCGGGGGAGTCAACACCGGGGAGCTGTTTTTT. Protein sequence: CASSSGGVNTGELFF.

Points on this clone: Its ends do not fully match the called genes, so a read error is possible. CDR3 DNA sequence: TGTTCCAGCAGCTTAAGGTTGCAGGGGGGACCCTACGAGCAGTACTTC. It translates to CSSSLRLQGGPYEQYF. The J gene is TRBJ2-7, the V gene TRBV7-9, with a possible D match to TRBD1 (7 bases). Per germline, CDR1 SEHNR and CDR2 FQNEAQ (reference sequence). CDR3 length: 16 residues.

The J gene is TRBJ2-2, the V gene TRBV11-2, with 12 bases matching TRBD1. J gave up 6 bases and V 2 bases, and 4 bases lay outside the gene matches. The CDR3 is made up of 16 amino acids. CDR1 and CDR2 from the germline V gene are SGHAT and FQNNGV. The CDR3, as DNA: TGTGCCAGCAGCTTACCGGGACAGGGGGCCGCCGGGGAGCTGTTTTTT. The encoded protein is CASSLPGQGAAGELFF.

The chain links TRBV6-5 to TRBJ1-4; D not certain. CDR3 length: 15 residues. The V end was cut by 2 bases, the J end by 5 bases, with 12 bases between. In germline, CDR1 is MNHEY, CDR2 SVGAGI. CDR3 amino acids: CASSYNGRENEKLFF. The CDR3 DNA reads TGTGCCAGCAGTTACAATGGGCGGGAAAATGAAAAACTGTTTTTT.

The chain joins TRBV4-1 to TRBJ2-7, with D possibly being TRBD2 (5 bases). Trimming removed 1 base from V and 5 bases from J, with 15 bases in between. The CDR3 runs 15 residues. The germline gives CDR1 MGHRA, CDR2 YSYEKL. The CDR3 sequence is CASSQGPSSTDEQYF. CDR3 sequence (DNA): TGCGCCAGCAGCCAAGGCCCTAGCAGCACGGACGAGCAGTACTTC.

The rearrangement joins TRBV7-8 to TRBJ1-5; no reliable D call. This CDR3 has 16 amino acids. Trimming cost V 5 bases and J 3 bases, with 17 bases left between them. CDR1 SGHVS and CDR2 FQNEAQ come from the germline V gene. The CDR3 loop is CASSPNPWRLNQPQHF. CDR3 coding DNA: TGTGCCAGCAGCCCTAATCCGTGGCGGCTCAATCAGCCCCAGCATTTT.

The rearrangement links TRBV19 to TRBJ1-1, with 8 nucleotides matching TRBD1. CDR1 and CDR2 from the germline V gene are LNHDA and SQIVND (reference sequence). V gave up 5 bases and J gave up 11 bases; unmatched junction bases: 7. The CDR3 runs to 12 residues. The CDR3: CASSLTGASAFF. The CDR3 nucleotides read TGTGCCAGTAGTCTGACAGGGGCTAGTGCTTTCTTT.

The chain combines TRBV6-1 with TRBJ2-7, with 11 nucleotides matching TRBD1. The CDR3 consists of 15 residues. Germline V gene data show CDR1 as MNHNS and CDR2 as SASEGT. With V trimmed by 6 bases and J by 4 bases, 8 bases remained unmatched. The CDR3 here is CASRAGQGGGYEQYF. CDR3 nucleotides: TGTGCCAGCAGGGCGGGACAGGGGGGTGGGTACGAGCAGTACTTC.

The chain recombines TRBV29-1 with TRBJ1-6; TRBD1 matches at 7 bases. This CDR3 has 15 residues. With 4 bases clipped from V and 7 bases from J, the junction kept 10 bases outside the gene matches. Germline V CDR1 and CDR2: SQVTM, ANQGSEA. CDR3 sequence reads: CSVAQDRDSNSPLHF. In DNA, the CDR3 is TGCAGCGTTGCTCAAGACCGGGACAGCAATTCACCCCTCCACTTT.

This clone was detected only once. The rearrangement joins TRBV7-2 to TRBJ1-2; D is ambiguous. The CDR3 is made up of 14 amino acids. V gave up 5 bases and J gave up 4 bases, with 14 bases separating them. CDR1 SGHTA and CDR2 FQGNSA come from the germline V gene. As DNA, the CDR3 is TGTGCCAGCAGCCCCGAAGGGAGTTCCTATGGCTACACCTTC. Encoded protein: CASSPEGSSYGYTF.

The chain is built from TRBV10-1 and TRBJ2-1; the D is unclear. The V end was cut by 3 bases, the J end by 6 bases, with 6 bases between. The CDR3 sequence is 12 residues long. CDR1 WNHNN and CDR2 SYGVQD come from the germline V gene (reference sequence). For the CDR3, the DNA is TGCGCCAGCAGTGACAGGCCCAATGAGCAGTTCTTC. It is translated as CASSDRPNEQFF.

The genes are TRBV15 and TRBJ2-3; unclear D gene. This CDR3 is built from 14 residues. Germline V gene sequence: CDR1 LNHNV, CDR2 YYDKDF (reference sequence). V was cut by 3 bases and J by 4 bases, with 11 bases left in between. Here the CDR3 reads CATSRAPLPDTQYF. The CDR3 DNA sequence: TGTGCCACCAGCAGGGCCCCTCTCCCAGATACGCAGTATTTT. Based on the CDR3 plus reference TRBV15 and TRBJ2-3, the full variable domain is DAMVIQNPRYQVTQFGKPVTLSCSQTLNHNVMYWYQQKSSQAPKLLFHYYDKDFNNEADTPDNFQSRRPNTSFCFLDIRSPGLGDTAMYLCATSRAPLPDTQYFGPGTRLTVL.

The rearrangement links TRBV6-5 to TRBJ2-7; 7 bases agree with TRBD1. The CDR3 loop spans 14 amino acids. Per germline, CDR1 MNHEY and CDR2 SVGAGI. V shed 2 bases and J 3 bases; nucleotides not matched to a gene: 4. CDR3 bases: TGTGCCAGCAGTTACGGAAGGGACAGCTACGAGCAGTACTTC. This sequence encodes CASSYGRDSYEQYF.

The chain joins TRBV10-3 to TRBJ1-1; TRBD1 might be the D (5 bases). The V gene lost 11 bases and the J gene lost 3 bases, with 19 bases spanning the gap. This CDR3 region has 14 residues. Germline V lookup: CDR1 ENHRY, CDR2 SYGVKD. The CDR3 DNA is TGTGCCGCCGGACGGCGCGGCAGGGACACTGAAGCTTTCTTT. Encoded protein: CAAGRRGRDTEAFF.

The J gene is TRBJ2-7, the V gene TRBV4-2; TRBD2 matches at 8 bases. With 0 bases clipped from V and 3 bases from J, the junction kept 10 bases outside the gene matches. Germline V gene lookup returns CDR1 LGHNA and CDR2 YNFKEQ. This CDR3 contains 17 residues. The CDR3 DNA sequence: TGTGCCAGCAGCCAAGAACGGGGCGGGGGGCTGTTCTACGAGCAGTACTTC. This translates into CASSQERGGGLFYEQYF.

The chain uses TRBV5-6 and TRBJ1-6; D gene uncertain. V dropped 3 bases and J dropped 4 bases, with 14 bases sitting between them. Germline V gene data show CDR1 as SGHDT and CDR2 as YYEEEE. The length of the CDR3 is 16 residues. This CDR3 reads CASSSGGSQYNSPLHF. In DNA form, the CDR3 reads TGTGCCAGCAGCTCCGGAGGGTCCCAATATAATTCACCCCTCCACTTT.

V usage is TRBV7-6 and J usage is TRBJ2-1; TRBD2 matches at 10 bases. J lost 5 bases, V lost 2 bases, and 6 bases had no gene match. CDR1 is SGHVS, CDR2 FNYEAQ, per germline. CDR3 size: 16 residues. In nucleotides, the CDR3 is TGTGCCAGCAGCTTACAGCTAGCGGGGGATAACAATGAGCAGTTCTTC. This gives the protein CASSLQLAGDNNEQFF.